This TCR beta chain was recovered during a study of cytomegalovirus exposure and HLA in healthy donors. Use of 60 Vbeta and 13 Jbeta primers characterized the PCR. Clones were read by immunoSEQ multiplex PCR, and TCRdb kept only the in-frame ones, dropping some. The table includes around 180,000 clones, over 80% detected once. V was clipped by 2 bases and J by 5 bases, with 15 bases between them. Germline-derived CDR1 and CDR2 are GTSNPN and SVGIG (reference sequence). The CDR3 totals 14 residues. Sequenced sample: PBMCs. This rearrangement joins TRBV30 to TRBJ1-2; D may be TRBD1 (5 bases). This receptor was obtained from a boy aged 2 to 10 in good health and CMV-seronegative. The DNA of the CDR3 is TGTGCCTGGAGTCCCCAGGGAATCATATATGGCTACACCTTC. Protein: CAWSPQGIIYGYTF.